This TCR beta chain was obtained from a study of identical twins. Findings and limits, study-wide: Cord blood's abundant beta clonotypes had fewer insertions, unlike memory repertoires.

TCRdb fed the 5' RACE reads into MiXCR, producing one record per CDR3 protein. This table has about 530,000 distinct CDR3 sequences, approximately 14% appearing once. Note on this clonotype: The target antigen is unknown.

V dropped 5 bases and J dropped 1 base, with 16 bases sitting between them. CDR1 and CDR2 (germline): SGHAT, FQNNGV. The CDR3 spans 16 residues. No donor was unhealthy or non-Caucasian. This same sample was also part of a study on yellow fever vaccine responses in identical twins.

The TCR originated in a young woman in good health. The chain employs TRBV11-2 and TRBJ2-3; D possibly corresponds to TRBD2 (6 bases). The sequenced sample consisted of CD4+ T cells sorted from blood. CDR3 DNA sequence: TGTGCCAGCAGCCCTCTCCCCTGGGGGGGCACAGATACGCAGTATTTT. Its protein is CASSPLPWGGTDTQYF.